This T cell receptor beta chain was sequenced during a study of chemoradiotherapy in HPV16-positive cancers. Sequencing was performed with immunoSEQ multiplex PCR; in TCRdb, only in-frame clones are kept and a portion is missing. The sample carries about 4,100 clones, roughly 84% recorded once. With respect to this clone: Its target is not known.

The CDR3 is made up of 14 amino acids. V gave up 2 bases and J gave up 5 bases, with 14 bases separating them. Germline CDR1 and CDR2: SGHRS and YFSETQ. Overall study results and limits: Non-HPV-specific T cells did not expand in tumors during treatment, whereas candidate HPV-specific clones and E7-related motifs did. For HPV16-positive patients, expanding HPV-responsive T cells associated with longer recurrence-free survival.

V and J are TRBV5-1 and TRBJ2-7, with D perhaps matching TRBD2 (6 bases). Sequenced material: tumor tissue, taken from a patient who underwent chemoradiotherapy. The receptor was derived from a human donor with HPV-associated anogenital cancer. The CDR3 protein is CASSFSAGTNEQYF. The DNA for the CDR3 is TGCGCCAGCAGCTTTTCTGCGGGAACCAACGAGCAGTACTTC.